The 22 T cell receptor beta chains presented below share a single source sample, sequenced in a study of Graves' ophthalmopathy and Graves' hyperthyroidism. TCR beta CDR3 regions were amplified from RNA transcripts. After a first-round RT-PCR with HTBI primers, a second-round multiplex PCR was run. TCRdb recomputed calls from the multiplex PCR reads with MiXCR, one row per CDR3 protein. This table has approximately 380,000 distinct CDR3 sequences, 20% to 25% appearing once. What was sequenced was peripheral blood. The origin of the receptors is a woman aged 18-35 years with stable Graves' hyperthyroidism.

This clonotype was recorded at least ten times. The J gene is TRBJ1-5, the V gene TRBV19; 7 bases are shared with TRBD1. The junction had 7 bases not matched to a gene; V was cut back by 5 bases and J by 3 bases. The germline CDR1 and CDR2 sequences are LNHDA and SQIVND (reference sequence). The CDR3 covers 15 residues. The CDR3 region has the DNA TGTGCCAGTAGTCTACAGGGGAGGAACAATCAGCCCCAGCATTTT. Protein sequence: CASSLQGRNNQPQHF.

This clonotype has a count of ten or more. The gene calls are TRBV20-1 and TRBJ2-7, with D possibly being TRBD1 (5 bases). Germline loops: CDR1 DFQATT, CDR2 SNEGSKA (reference sequence). The V end was cut by 0 bases, the J end by 2 bases, with 14 bases between. The CDR3 spans 15 residues. This CDR3 is CSARDPTENTYEQYF. In DNA, the CDR3 is TGCAGTGCTAGAGATCCGACAGAGAACACCTACGAGCAGTACTTC.

This clonotype was counted ten times or more. This chain uses TRBV18 with TRBJ2-7; 12 bases fit TRBD2. The CDR3 totals 13 residues. The V segment lost 6 bases and the J segment 11 bases; nucleotides outside the gene matches: 8. Germline V gene data show CDR1 as KGHSH and CDR2 as LQKENI. The CDR3 spells CASSPGLAGFEYF. For the CDR3, the DNA is TGTGCCAGCTCTCCGGGACTAGCGGGCTTTGAGTACTTC.

In this sample, this clonotype turned up once. J is TRBJ2-5 and V is TRBV6-2 or TRBV6-3; D is possibly TRBD2 (6 bases). Trimming left V 5 bases short and J 5 bases short, with 18 bases between. The CDR3 consists of 15 residues. Germline CDR1 and CDR2: MNHEY and SVGEGT. CDR3 nucleotide sequence: TGTGCCAGCAGTAGCCCTAGCGAGGGGCGGGAGACCCAGTACTTC. It specifies CASSSPSEGRETQYF.

On this clonotype itself: As the CDR3 is not closed by the conserved phenylalanine or tryptophan, this likely results from a read error. The V gene is TRBV12-3 or TRBV12-4, the J gene TRBJ1-1; the D gene is possibly TRBD1 (5 bases). The CDR3 has 14 amino acids. V lost 6 bases and J lost 1, with 12 bases in between. CDR3 in DNA: TGTGCCAGCAGCTATCTAAGGGGGAACACTGAAGCTTTCGTT. Its translation: CASSYLRGNTEAFV.

This clonotype showed up just a few times. The V call is TRBV5-1, the J call TRBJ1-3, with D possibly TRBD1 on 5 matching bases. The length of the CDR3 is 16 residues. V lost 5 bases and J 1 base, leaving 16 bases between the germline ends. CDR1 is SGHRS and CDR2 is YFSETQ in the germline V gene. CDR3 nucleotides: TGCGCCAGCAGGGACATCCTGTCAAAATCTGGAAACACCATATATTTT. This sequence encodes CASRDILSKSGNTIYF.

This clonotype was seen at least ten times. The chain combines TRBV12-3 or TRBV12-4 with TRBJ1-2, with 7 nucleotides matching TRBD1. The junction had 2 bases not matched to a gene; V was cut back by 4 bases and J by 6 bases. This CDR3 has 12 amino acids. DNA for the CDR3: TGTGCCAGCAGTTCGACAGGGAATGGCTACACCTTC. This sequence encodes CASSSTGNGYTF.

This clonotype appeared many times. J is TRBJ1-6 and V is TRBV20-1; TRBD1 agrees at 8 bases. V lost 3 bases to trimming and J lost 7 bases; unmatched junction nucleotides: 2. This CDR3 comprises 13 residues. Per the germline V gene, CDR1 is DFQATT and CDR2 is SNEGSKA (reference sequence). The CDR3 DNA follows: TGCAGTGCTAGGGACAGGGCCAATTCACCCCTCCACTTT. This translates into CSARDRANSPLHF.

In its sample, this clonotype was seen many times. This chain uses TRBV27 with TRBJ2-5; 8 nucleotides line up with TRBD2. Germline-derived CDR1 and CDR2 are MNHEY and SMNVEV (reference sequence). The J segment lost 5 bases and the V segment lost 2 bases, leaving 7 bases of the junction unmatched. The length of the CDR3 is 15 residues. The CDR3 sequence: CASSLGLAWHETQYF. As DNA, the CDR3 is TGTGCCAGCAGTTTAGGACTAGCTTGGCATGAGACCCAGTACTTC.

The sample holds many counts of this clonotype. V gene TRBV10-3 combines with J gene TRBJ1-6; 7 nucleotides line up with TRBD1. V was pared by 10 bases and J by 4 bases, with 1 base of the junction left unmatched. Germline assignment: CDR1 ENHRY and CDR2 SYGVKD. This CDR3 region has 12 residues. The CDR3 nucleotides read TGTGCCACGGGACAGTATAATTCACCCCTCCACTTT. It is translated as CATGQYNSPLHF.

This clonotype was counted ten times or more. J is TRBJ1-2 and V is TRBV12-3 or TRBV12-4; 8 nucleotides line up with TRBD1. V shed 7 bases, J shed 0 bases, and the junction held 4 bases outside the gene matches. The CDR3 is 14 amino acids. CDR3 protein: CASNRGGANYGYTF. The CDR3 DNA follows: TGTGCCAGCAACAGGGGGGGAGCTAACTATGGCTACACCTTC.

This clonotype showed up many times. This CDR3 reads CASWDRENTGELFF. As DNA, the CDR3 is TGTGCCAGCTGGGACAGGGAAAACACCGGGGAGCTGTTTTTT. This chain connects TRBV2 to TRBJ2-2; 9 nucleotides align to TRBD1. Losses at the gene ends were 8 bases for V and 2 bases for J; bases not matched to a gene: 3. This CDR3 is 14 amino acids long. CDR1 is SNHLY, CDR2 FYNNEI, per germline. Looking up the rest from reference TRBV2 and TRBJ2-2 gives the full variable domain: EPEVTQTPSHQVTQMGQEVILRCVPISNHLYFYWYRQILGQKVEFLVSFYNNEISEKSEIFDDQFSVERPDGSNFTLKIRSTKLEDSAMYFCASWDRENTGELFFGEGSRLTVL.

A few counts support this clonotype. At one of its ends the junction is not consistent with the germline gene, which may arise from a read error. The gene calls are TRBV12-3 or TRBV12-4 and TRBJ1-6, with D tentatively TRBD1 (6 bases). The CDR3 spans 13 residues. The CDR3 coding sequence is TGTGCCATCAGTTTAGGGGGTAGATCACCCCTCCACTTT. Protein product: CAISLGGRSPLHF.

This clonotype was found many times. J is TRBJ1-2 and V is TRBV11-2, with D hard to call. Germline V gives CDR1 SGHAT, CDR2 FQNNGV. V dropped 5 bases and J dropped 4 bases, with 14 bases sitting between them. This CDR3 is 14 amino acids long. The CDR3 nucleotides read TGTGCCAGCAGCCGTACCTCAGGAATCTATGGCTACACCTTC. Translated: CASSRTSGIYGYTF.

This clonotype occurred many times. The rearrangement links TRBV20-1 to TRBJ1-5; 7 bases agree with TRBD1. Germline V gene sequence: CDR1 DFQATT, CDR2 SNEGSKA (reference sequence). This CDR3 spans 13 amino acids. J gave up 5 bases and V 3 bases, and 4 bases lay outside the gene matches. This CDR3 reads CSASEGGDQPQHF. CDR3 bases: TGCAGTGCTAGTGAAGGGGGCGATCAGCCCCAGCATTTT.

This clonotype was counted many times. This chain joins TRBV7-8 and TRBJ2-7; TRBD1 agrees at 7 bases. Germline CDR1 reads SGHVS; CDR2 reads FQNEAQ. This CDR3 comprises 16 residues. Losses at the gene ends were 5 bases for V and 2 bases for J; bases not matched to a gene: 12. CDR3 DNA sequence: TGTGCCAGCAGCGGGCGACAGGGCCAGAGGGCCTACGAGCAGTACTTC. Translated: CASSGRQGQRAYEQYF.

This clonotype has a count of ten or more. The chain carries TRBV20-1 and TRBJ1-1; 8 nucleotides match TRBD1. This CDR3 is 14 amino acids long. V lost 2 bases, J lost 5 bases, and 7 bases stayed unmatched. Germline CDR1 and CDR2: DFQATT and SNEGSKA (reference sequence). As DNA, the CDR3 is TGCAGTGCTAGAAGGACAGGGCGAGAAACTGAAGCTTTCTTT. This encodes CSARRTGRETEAFF.

Many counts were recorded for this clonotype. The chain combines TRBV19 with TRBJ1-2; D ambiguous. Germline loops: CDR1 LNHDA, CDR2 SQIVND (reference sequence). This CDR3 comprises 14 residues. V was cut by 3 bases and J by 0 bases, with 8 bases left in between. CDR3 loop: CASSISTPNYGYTF. The CDR3 DNA is TGTGCCAGTAGTATCTCCACACCTAACTATGGCTACACCTTC.

This clonotype was counted ten times or more. The chain is built from TRBV28 and TRBJ1-2; a possible D gene is TRBD1 (5 bases). This CDR3 is 13 amino acids long. V lost 5 bases and J 8 bases, leaving 15 bases between the germline ends. The V gene's germline CDR1 is MDHEN and CDR2 SYDVKM. This CDR3 reads CASSPWDVVGYTF. The DNA of the CDR3 is TGTGCCAGCAGTCCCTGGGACGTCGTCGGCTACACCTTC.

Comments on this clonotype: This could be a read error, since a much larger clone is one nucleotide away. Likely a read error: the CDR3 ends without its conserved phenylalanine or tryptophan. The V gene is TRBV11-3, the J gene TRBJ1-5, with D perhaps TRBD1 (5 bases). This CDR3 is built from 15 residues. V gave up 5 bases and J gave up 0 bases, with 11 bases separating them. CDR1 and CDR2 from the germline V gene are SGHNT and YENEEA. The CDR3 DNA is TGTGCCAGCAGCCATCGACAGTATAGCAATCAGCCCCAGCATTTG. Protein product: CASSHRQYSNQPQHL.

There are many counts of this clonotype. The CDR3 is CAISESRGQNYEQYF. DNA of the CDR3: TGTGCCATCAGTGAGTCCAGGGGGCAAAACTACGAGCAGTACTTC. V is TRBV10-3 and J is TRBJ2-7; 8 bases agree with TRBD1. Germline V lookup: CDR1 ENHRY, CDR2 SYGVKD. The J segment lost 3 bases and the V segment lost 0 bases, leaving 4 bases of the junction unmatched. The CDR3 length is 15 residues.

This clonotype was seen at least ten times. The gene calls are TRBV10-3 and TRBJ2-7, with D tentatively TRBD1 or TRBD2 (5 bases each). There are 14 residues in the CDR3. The V and J ends lost 3 bases and 3 bases respectively, with 12 bases between them. Looked up from germline, CDR1 is ENHRY and CDR2 is SYGVKD. The CDR3 region has the DNA TGTGCCATCAGTGATGGGACGATCGGCTACGAGCAGTACTTC. Amino acids: CAISDGTIGYEQYF.